The table lists the clone carrying this TCR beta chain with a few counts. Its antigen is not identified. These data come from a study of spatial heterogeneity in lung cancer. Looking at the study overall: Averaged across combinations, each unique TCR and UMI pairing appeared more than ten times in raw reads, which were uncorrected.

Overall study findings and caveats: Ubiquitous expanded tumor TCRs surfaced in blood more at resection than they did at follow-up.

CDR1 and CDR2 (germline): DFQATT, SNEGSKA (reference sequence). V lost 0 bases and J 0 bases, leaving 6 bases between the germline ends. This CDR3 has 14 amino acids. The time point here: sample taken at primary tumor resection. The study sequenced unsorted whole RNA from tumor, nontumor lung or frozen PBMC. TCRdb used MiXCR to reprocess the 5' RACE reads, holding one entry per CDR3 protein. Of more than 80,000 distinct CDR3 sequences listed, less than 15% are singletons. The sequenced sample was PBMCs, obtained at surgery. This chain links TRBV20-1 with TRBJ1-3; the D gene is possibly TRBD1 (5 bases). The sequence was collected from a male donor with early-stage non-small cell lung cancer. This CDR3 is CSARDGGSGNTIYF. The CDR3 nucleotides read TGCAGTGCTAGAGATGGGGGCTCTGGAAACACCATATATTTT.